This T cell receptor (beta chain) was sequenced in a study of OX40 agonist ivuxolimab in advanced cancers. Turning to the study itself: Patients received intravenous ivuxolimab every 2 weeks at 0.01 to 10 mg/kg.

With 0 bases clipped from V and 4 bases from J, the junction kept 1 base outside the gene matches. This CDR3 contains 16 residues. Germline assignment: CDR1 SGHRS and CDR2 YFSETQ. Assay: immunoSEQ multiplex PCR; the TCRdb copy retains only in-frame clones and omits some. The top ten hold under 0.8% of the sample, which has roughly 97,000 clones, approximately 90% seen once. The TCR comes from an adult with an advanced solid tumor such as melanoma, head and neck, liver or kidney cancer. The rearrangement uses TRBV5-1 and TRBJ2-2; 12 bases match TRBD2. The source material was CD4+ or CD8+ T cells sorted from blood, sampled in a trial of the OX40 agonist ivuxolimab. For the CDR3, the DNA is TGCGCCAGCAGCTTGGGGACTAGCGGGGCCACCGGGGAGCTGTTTTTT. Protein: CASSLGTSGATGELFF.